This T cell receptor beta chain is drawn from a study of PD-1 blockade in classical Hodgkin lymphoma. Background on the study: Administration of nivolumab to patients was at 3 mg/kg intravenously every 2 weeks.

Relapses following autologous stem cell transplantation were seen in all patients, with brentuximab vedotin exposure varying. This clone has a handful of counts. The antigen is not known. CDR1 and CDR2 from the germline V gene are WNHNN and SYGVQD (reference sequence). V was pared by 4 bases and J by 5 bases, with 0 bases between. This CDR3 has 10 residues. Using immunoSEQ multiplex PCR, the repertoire was profiled, and TCRdb retains in-frame clones only, with some absent. The table lists 25,000 to 35,000 clones, roughly 70% of them singletons. General observations from the study: Patients were excluded if nivolumab began under 1 year after ASCT (the autologous transplant). CD4+ but not CD8+ TCR diversity rose significantly by C4D1.

The source was peripheral blood mononuclear cells (PBMCs), collected before the second cycle of nivolumab. The chain combines TRBV10-1 with TRBJ1-3; D uncertain. The receptor comes from a human donor with classical Hodgkin lymphoma. The CDR3 loop is CASSGNTIYF. The CDR3 coding sequence is TGCGCCAGCAGTGGAAACACCATATATTTT.